One and the same sample provided the 4 T cell receptor beta chains below, sequenced in a study of identical twins. TCRdb reprocessed the 5' RACE reads with MiXCR, giving one entry per CDR3 protein. The sample holds 220,000 or so distinct CDR3 sequences; roughly 7% are singletons and the top ten take roughly 3.9%. This sample also belongs to another study, concerning yellow fever vaccine responses in identical twins.

The specimen sequenced was memory (CD45RO+) T cells sorted from blood. These receptors were obtained from a woman under 30 in good health.

This clonotype was picked up many times. This chain links TRBV20-1 with TRBJ1-1; D unresolved. The V gene lost 3 bases and the J gene lost 0 bases, with 8 bases spanning the gap. Germline assignment: CDR1 DFQATT and CDR2 SNEGSKA (reference sequence). This CDR3 region has 13 residues. DNA for the CDR3: TGCAGTGCTAGCCTACATGTGAACACTGAAGCTTTCTTT. Protein product: CSASLHVNTEAFF.

This clonotype was seen repeatedly, ten times or more. The chain joins TRBV6-5 to TRBJ1-6; 11 bases map to TRBD1. Germline V gives CDR1 MNHEY, CDR2 SVGAGI. The CDR3 loop spans 19 amino acids. With V trimmed by 0 bases and J by 0 bases, 4 bases remained unmatched. CDR3 in DNA: TGTGCCAGCAGTTACTCTGGACAGGGGGCCAGCTCCTATAATTCACCCCTCCACTTT. As protein: CASSYSGQGASSYNSPLHF.

The V and J genes are TRBV2 and TRBJ1-6; a possible D gene is TRBD1 (5 bases). Trimming removed 5 bases from V and 4 bases from J, with 12 bases in between. The CDR3 contains 15 residues. Germline V CDR1 and CDR2: SNHLY, FYNNEI. The DNA for the CDR3 is TGTGCCAGCAGTTTCCAGGAGGGGTATAATTCACCCCTCCACTTT. Encoded protein: CASSFQEGYNSPLHF.

This clonotype has just a few counts. The chain is built from TRBV28 and TRBJ1-5; 8 positions agree with TRBD1. CDR3 length: 13 residues. V lost 8 bases, J lost 5 bases, and 5 bases stayed unmatched. CDR1 MDHEN and CDR2 SYDVKM come from the germline V gene. CDR3 coding DNA: TGTGCCAGCGGACAGGGAGTTCATCAGCCCCAGCATTTT. Amino acids: CASGQGVHQPQHF. The full variable domain, with the rest looked up from reference TRBV28 and TRBJ1-5, is DVKVTQSSRYLVKRTGEKVFLECVQDMDHENMFWYRQDPGLGLRLIYFSYDVKMKEKGDIPEGYSVSREKKERFSLILESASTNQTSMYLCASGQGVHQPQHFGDGTRLSIL.